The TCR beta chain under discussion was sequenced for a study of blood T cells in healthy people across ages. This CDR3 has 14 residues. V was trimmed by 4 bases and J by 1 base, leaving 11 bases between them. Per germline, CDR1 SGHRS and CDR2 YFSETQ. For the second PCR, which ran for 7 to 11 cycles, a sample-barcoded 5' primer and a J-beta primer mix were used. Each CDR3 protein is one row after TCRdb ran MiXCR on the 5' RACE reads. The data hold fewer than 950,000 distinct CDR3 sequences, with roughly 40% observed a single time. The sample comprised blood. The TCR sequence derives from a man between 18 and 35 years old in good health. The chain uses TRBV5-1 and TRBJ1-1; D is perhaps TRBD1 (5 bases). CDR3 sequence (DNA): TGCGCCAGCAGCAGGGCGGACACGAACACTGAAGCTTTCTTT. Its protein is CASSRADTNTEAFF.